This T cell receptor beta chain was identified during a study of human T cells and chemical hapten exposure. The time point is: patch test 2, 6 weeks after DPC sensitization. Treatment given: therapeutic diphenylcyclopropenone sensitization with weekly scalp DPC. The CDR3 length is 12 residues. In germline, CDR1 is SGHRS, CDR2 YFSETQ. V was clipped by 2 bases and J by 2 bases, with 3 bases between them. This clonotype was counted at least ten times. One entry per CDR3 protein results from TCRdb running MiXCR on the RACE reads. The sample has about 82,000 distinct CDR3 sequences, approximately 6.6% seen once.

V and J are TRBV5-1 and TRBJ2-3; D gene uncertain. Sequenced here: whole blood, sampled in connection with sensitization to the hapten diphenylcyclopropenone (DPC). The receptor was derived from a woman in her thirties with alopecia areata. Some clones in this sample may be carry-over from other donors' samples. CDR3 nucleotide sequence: TGCGCCAGCAGCTTTGCCACAGATACGCAGTATTTT. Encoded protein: CASSFATDTQYF.